Detailed here is one T cell receptor (beta chain). Its specificity is not known. Germline CDR1 reads SGHRS; CDR2 reads YFSETQ. Trimming took 4 bases from V and 2 from J, leaving 16 bases between them. The CDR3 covers 16 residues. The second PCR ran about 6 to 12 cycles with a sample-barcoded 5' primer and J-beta primers. A tag from a template-switch adaptor with 12 random nucleotides marked each cDNA molecule. TCRdb recomputed calls from the 5' RACE reads with MiXCR, one row per CDR3 protein. The table has a few hundred thousand distinct CDR3 sequences, 25% to 35% seen once. The data originate from a study of blood T cells in healthy people across ages. General study findings and limits: No conclusive comparison of naive versus antigen-experienced cells was possible with unsorted PBMCs.

This same sample was also taken into another study, of T cells of mothers and their children. This second study notes: A few healthy Caucasian mothers served as donors, and their six children did as well.

The chain couples TRBV5-1 to TRBJ2-1; tentatively, D is TRBD2 (7 bases). Input material: blood. This receptor was identified in a boy younger than 10 in good health. The CDR3 DNA is TGCGCCAGCAGCATATCGGGGGGCGACCCCTACAATGAGCAGTTCTTC. Translation gives CASSISGGDPYNEQFF.